Listed below are T cell receptor beta chains from one sample, sequenced in a study of blood T cell repertoires in COVID-19. Clones were read by immunoSEQ multiplex PCR, and TCRdb kept only the in-frame ones, dropping some. The table shows 380,000 or so clones, with approximately 88% occurring only once. Sample: PBMCs or T cells enriched from blood (not recorded which). The receptors shown here come from a woman in her thirties or forties with acute COVID-19. Each CDR3 is given with its conserved first and last residue. Fields, in order: CDR3 protein, CDR3 DNA, V gene, D gene, J gene, clone size. A D gene is named only where the DNA matches it firmly. The size of a clone is reported for some rows only, either as once, few or many, or as a class for expanded clones.

CASSQPPGGTSTDTQYF,TGTGCCAGCAGCCAGCCACCAGGGGGGACTAGCACAGATACGCAGTATTTT,TRBV7-9,-,TRBJ2-3,-
CASSTTSGYEQYF,TGTGCCAGCTCGACGACTAGCGGCTACGAGCAGTACTTC,TRBV12-3/TRBV12-4,TRBD2,TRBJ2-7,-
CASSQYFMNSPLHF,TGTGCCAGCAGCCAATACTTTATGAATTCACCCCTCCACTTT,TRBV3-1/TRBV3-2,-,TRBJ1-6,-
CASTPPLAGGQGETQYF,TGCGCCAGCACCCCCCCACTAGCGGGGGGGCAGGGAGAGACCCAGTACTTC,TRBV5-1,TRBD2,TRBJ2-5,-
CASSDAAQGSFGYTF,TGTGCCAGCAGTGACGCCGCGCAGGGGTCGTTTGGCTACACCTTC,TRBV6-1,-,TRBJ1-2,-
CASSLALAGIREKLFF,TGTGCCAGCAGCTTAGCGTTGGCAGGGATAAGGGAAAAACTGTTTTTT,TRBV7-9,-,TRBJ1-4,-
CASSLQIDGGTDEQYF,TGTGCCAGCAGCTTACAAATCGACGGGGGTACGGACGAGCAGTACTTC,TRBV11-3,-,TRBJ2-7,once
CASSTLPGQGSGNTIYF,TGTGCCAGTAGTACCCTTCCGGGACAGGGTTCCGGAAACACCATATATTTT,TRBV19,TRBD1,TRBJ1-3,-
CASSSRQGQHAGAFF,TGTGCCAGCAGTTCCAGACAGGGTCAGCACGCAGGAGCTTTCTTT,TRBV7-6,TRBD1,TRBJ1-1,-
CASSMDRDISPSIF,-,TRBV19,-,TRBJ1-5,-
CASSQTGSNQPQHF,TGTGCCAGCAGCCAAACAGGGAGCAATCAGCCCCAGCATTTT,TRBV4-2,-,TRBJ1-5,-
CASSLDKNTEAFF,TGTGCCAGCAGCTTGGACAAGAACACTGAAGCTTTCTTT,TRBV3-1/TRBV3-2,-,TRBJ1-1,-
CASSATGSIEKLFF,TGTGCCAGCAGTGCGACAGGGAGTATTGAAAAACTGTTTTTT,TRBV2,TRBD1,TRBJ1-4,few
CASSMWGRENTGELFF,TGTGCCAGTAGTATGTGGGGGAGGGAGAACACCGGGGAGCTGTTTTTT,TRBV19,TRBD2,TRBJ2-2,-
CASSHAGTRFYEQYF,TGTGCCAGCAGCCATGCCGGGACTAGATTCTACGAGCAGTACTTC,TRBV3-1/TRBV3-2,TRBD2,TRBJ2-7,few
CASSLSRGNTEAFF,TGTGCCAGCAGCTTATCGCGGGGGAACACTGAAGCTTTCTTT,TRBV7-8,-,TRBJ1-1,-
CASSHPDRWGQPQHF,TGTGCCAGCAGCCACCCAGACAGGTGGGGTCAGCCCCAGCATTTT,TRBV16,-,TRBJ1-5,-
CASSKYNEAGELFF,TGCGCCAGCAGCAAGTATAACGAGGCCGGGGAGCTGTTTTTT,TRBV5-1,-,TRBJ2-2,-
CASSDDRGNSPLHF,TGTGCCAGCAGCGACGACAGGGGCAATTCACCCCTCCACTTT,TRBV11-2,TRBD1,TRBJ1-6,-
CASSMTAVGGYTF,TGTGCCAGCAGTATGACAGCCGTGGGTGGCTACACCTTC,TRBV12-3/TRBV12-4,-,TRBJ1-2,-
CASSRGQPYGYTF,TGTGCCAGCAGCAGGGGACAGCCTTATGGCTACACCTTC,TRBV5-8,TRBD1,TRBJ1-2,-
CSVRGGGSETQYF,TGCAGCGTTCGCGGGGGGGGCTCAGAGACCCAGTACTTC,TRBV29-1,TRBD2,TRBJ2-5,-
CASSLDRAYEQYF,TGCGCCAGCAGCTTGGACAGGGCCTACGAGCAGTACTTC,TRBV5-1,-,TRBJ2-7,-
CASSSREDYGYTF,TGTGCCAGCAGTTCTCGGGAAGACTATGGCTACACCTTC,TRBV6-5,-,TRBJ1-2,-
CASSQLAGTTDTQYF,TGCGCCAGCAGCCAACTAGCGGGGACCACAGATACGCAGTATTTT,TRBV4-1,TRBD2,TRBJ2-3,-
CASSTRGRRTEAFF,TGTGCCAGCAGTACTAGGGGGCGCAGGACTGAAGCTTTCTTT,TRBV2,TRBD1,TRBJ1-1,-
CASSLDVGGDHEQYF,TGCGCCAGCAGCTTGGATGTGGGAGGGGACCACGAGCAGTACTTC,TRBV5-1,TRBD2,TRBJ2-7,-
CARDRGFGQGASGELFF,TGTGCCAGAGATCGGGGGTTTGGGCAGGGGGCGTCCGGGGAGCTGTTTTTT,TRBV2,TRBD1,TRBJ2-2,-
CASSDGDRGMYEQYF,TGTGCCAGCAGCGATGGGGACAGGGGGATGTACGAGCAGTACTTC,TRBV11-3,TRBD1,TRBJ2-7,-
CASSQGRLAGGRNEQFF,TGCGCCAGCAGCCAAGGCCGGTTAGCGGGGGGCCGCAATGAGCAGTTCTTC,TRBV4-1,TRBD2,TRBJ2-1,-
CASSFTGSYEQYF,TGTGCCAGCAGCTTTACAGGGTCCTACGAGCAGTACTTC,TRBV11-2,-,TRBJ2-7,few
CASSSTVGTSTDTQYF,TGCGCCAGCAGCTCTACAGTTGGAACAAGCACAGATACGCAGTATTTT,TRBV5-1,-,TRBJ2-3,-
CATSISGYRAEAFF,TGTGCCACCAGCATCTCAGGGTACAGGGCCGAAGCTTTCTTT,TRBV15,-,TRBJ1-1,-
CASSPGQGARETQYF,TGCGCCAGCAGCCCCGGACAGGGGGCGAGAGAGACCCAGTACTTC,TRBV5-1,TRBD1,TRBJ2-5,-
CASSLGLTGGNTIYF,TGCGCCAGCAGCTTGGGACTGACAGGAGGAAACACCATATATTTT,TRBV5-1,-,TRBJ1-3,-
CASSRSQGFEAFF,TGCGCCAGCAGCCGATCGCAGGGTTTTGAAGCTTTCTTT,TRBV4-1,-,TRBJ1-1,-
CSVQGLSPSGGYTF,TGCAGCGTCCAAGGACTTTCCCCCTCGGGTGGCTACACCTTC,TRBV29-1,-,TRBJ1-2,-
CSPPSGEGSNQPQHF,TGCAGCCCCCCGTCAGGGGAAGGAAGCAATCAGCCCCAGCATTTT,TRBV29-1,-,TRBJ1-5,-
CASSQVLEDPTTHEQYF,TGTGCCAGCAGCCAAGTATTGGAGGACCCAACTACCCACGAGCAGTACTTC,TRBV3-1/TRBV3-2,-,TRBJ2-7,-
CSASWGDGYTF,TGCAGTGCCAGCTGGGGGGATGGCTACACCTTC,TRBV20-1,-,TRBJ1-2,once
CASSLEAVEQYF,TGTGCCAGCAGTTTAGAGGCGGTAGAGCAGTACTTC,TRBV12-3/TRBV12-4,-,TRBJ2-7,-
CASSSALQGALGDEQYF,TGTGCCAGCAGCTCCGCACTACAGGGGGCCCTTGGTGACGAGCAGTACTTC,TRBV7-6,TRBD1,TRBJ2-7,-
CASSTRLAGGETQYF,TGTGCCAGCAGCACCCGACTAGCGGGGGGGGAGACCCAGTACTTC,TRBV5-4,TRBD2,TRBJ2-5,once
CASSLPGGDEKLFF,TGTGCCAGCAGCTTACCAGGGGGTGATGAAAAACTGTTTTTT,TRBV5-4,TRBD1,TRBJ1-4,-
CATSRVQGALNTEAFF,TGTGCCACCAGCAGAGTTCAGGGGGCTTTGAACACTGAAGCTTTCTTT,TRBV15,TRBD1,TRBJ1-1,-
CASSESPGETEAFF,TGTGCCAGCAGTGAATCTCCAGGGGAGACTGAAGCTTTCTTT,TRBV25-1,-,TRBJ1-1,once
CSASRGTEAFF,TGCAGCGCGAGCCGGGGGACTGAAGCTTTCTTT,TRBV29-1,-,TRBJ1-1,-
CASSSRGQVTDTQYF,TGCGCCAGCAGCTCCAGGGGACAGGTCACAGATACGCAGTATTTT,TRBV5-1,TRBD1,TRBJ2-3,once